The clone carrying this T cell receptor (beta chain) was recorded a few times. Antigen specificity is unknown. The sample is drawn from a study of CD8 T cells in ankylosing spondylitis. Findings and limits, study-wide: Roughly 8 highly homologous variants made up a TCR beta motif that seemed to typify ankylosing spondylitis blood.

The germline V and J ends were trimmed by 4 bases and 0 bases, with 11 bases remaining between them. Germline V gives CDR1 SGHDT, CDR2 YYEEEE. This CDR3 spans 14 amino acids. In making TCR beta libraries, quantitative 5'-RACE with molecular barcodes was used. Each CDR3 protein is one row after TCRdb ran MiXCR on the 5' RACE reads. The profile shows hundreds of thousands of distinct CDR3 sequences, 25% to 30% of them singletons. The origin of this receptor is a male donor with ankylosing spondylitis. Sequencing input: blood, either unsorted or a sorted T cell fraction (not recorded which). V is TRBV5-6 and J is TRBJ2-7; TRBD2 is a possible D gene (5 bases). CDR3 nucleotides: TGTGCCAGCAGCCCGGACTTCCCCTCCTACGAGCAGTACTTC. Amino acids: CASSPDFPSYEQYF.